This paragraph reports one TCR beta chain. The data belong to a study of blood T cell repertoires in COVID-19. Germline loops: CDR1 MNHEY, CDR2 SMNVEV (reference sequence). This CDR3 has 15 residues. Trimming stripped 5 bases from V and 1 base from J, with 14 bases between. Profiling relied on immunoSEQ multiplex PCR, and the TCRdb table lists in-frame clones only, not all of them. The table lists approximately 27,000 clones, around 90% of them singletons. This sequence joins TRBV27 and TRBJ2-5; D call uncertain. The source is a man in his sixties or seventies with acute or convalescent COVID-19. The sequenced sample consisted of peripheral blood. CDR3 DNA: TGTGCCAGCAGTCCCCAGGTCGGCGCCCAAGAGACCCAGTACTTC. Its translation: CASSPQVGAQETQYF.